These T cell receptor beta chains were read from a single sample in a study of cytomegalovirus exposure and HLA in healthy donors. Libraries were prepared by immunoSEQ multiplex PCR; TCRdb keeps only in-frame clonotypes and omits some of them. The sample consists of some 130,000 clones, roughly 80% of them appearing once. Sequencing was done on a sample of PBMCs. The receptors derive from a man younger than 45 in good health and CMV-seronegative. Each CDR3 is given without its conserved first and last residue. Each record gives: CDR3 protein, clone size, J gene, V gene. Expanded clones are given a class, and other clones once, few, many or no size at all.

CDR3aa: AIHPGSNTYEQY; abundance: once; j_gene: TRBJ2-7; v_gene: TRBV10-3
CDR3aa: ASSTNVGSLNTQY; abundance: -; j_gene: TRBJ2-3; v_gene: TRBV9
CDR3aa: SSSQISGANVLT; abundance: -; j_gene: TRBJ2-6; v_gene: TRBV7-9
CDR3aa: ASSVRGGMDQPQH; abundance: -; j_gene: TRBJ1-5; v_gene: TRBV9
CDR3aa: ASSGAGLEAF; abundance: few; j_gene: TRBJ1-1; v_gene: TRBV2
CDR3aa: ASSETGGPYNEQF; abundance: -; j_gene: TRBJ2-1; v_gene: TRBV9
CDR3aa: ASSLTREPSTDTQY; abundance: few; j_gene: TRBJ2-3; v_gene: TRBV5-6
CDR3aa: ASTSRVGQETQY; abundance: once; j_gene: TRBJ2-5; v_gene: TRBV19
CDR3aa: ASSEAGGNYNEQF; abundance: few; j_gene: TRBJ2-1; v_gene: TRBV10-1
CDR3aa: ASSTSTSGRGVEQY; abundance: -; j_gene: TRBJ2-5; v_gene: TRBV13
CDR3aa: ASSLAGADYNEQF; abundance: -; j_gene: TRBJ2-1; v_gene: TRBV7-9
CDR3aa: ASSRGEGQGREQY; abundance: -; j_gene: TRBJ2-7; v_gene: TRBV4-1
CDR3aa: ASSQTGTGNTEAF; abundance: -; j_gene: TRBJ1-1; v_gene: TRBV7-9
CDR3aa: ASSLPQGPTDTQY; abundance: few; j_gene: TRBJ2-3; v_gene: TRBV11-3
CDR3aa: ASSPGSGRADNEQF; abundance: few; j_gene: TRBJ2-1; v_gene: TRBV11-2
CDR3aa: ASSLAGGGYNEQF; abundance: -; j_gene: TRBJ2-1; v_gene: TRBV5-1
CDR3aa: ASSLRTGADTQY; abundance: -; j_gene: TRBJ2-3; v_gene: TRBV27
CDR3aa: ASSGDRGLNSDTQY; abundance: once; j_gene: TRBJ2-3; v_gene: TRBV6-1
CDR3aa: ASSGDGGEKLF; abundance: -; j_gene: TRBJ1-4; v_gene: TRBV6-1
CDR3aa: ASSLGGTSTYEQY; abundance: -; j_gene: TRBJ2-7; v_gene: TRBV5-1
CDR3aa: ASSLAEAGGPGEQY; abundance: few; j_gene: TRBJ2-7; v_gene: TRBV5-1
CDR3aa: SVSVGTYTGELF; abundance: -; j_gene: TRBJ2-2; v_gene: TRBV29-1
CDR3aa: ASRRGTSSSYNEQF; abundance: -; j_gene: TRBJ2-1; v_gene: TRBV19
CDR3aa: ASSLVIGLRPGEQF; abundance: -; j_gene: TRBJ2-1; v_gene: TRBV27